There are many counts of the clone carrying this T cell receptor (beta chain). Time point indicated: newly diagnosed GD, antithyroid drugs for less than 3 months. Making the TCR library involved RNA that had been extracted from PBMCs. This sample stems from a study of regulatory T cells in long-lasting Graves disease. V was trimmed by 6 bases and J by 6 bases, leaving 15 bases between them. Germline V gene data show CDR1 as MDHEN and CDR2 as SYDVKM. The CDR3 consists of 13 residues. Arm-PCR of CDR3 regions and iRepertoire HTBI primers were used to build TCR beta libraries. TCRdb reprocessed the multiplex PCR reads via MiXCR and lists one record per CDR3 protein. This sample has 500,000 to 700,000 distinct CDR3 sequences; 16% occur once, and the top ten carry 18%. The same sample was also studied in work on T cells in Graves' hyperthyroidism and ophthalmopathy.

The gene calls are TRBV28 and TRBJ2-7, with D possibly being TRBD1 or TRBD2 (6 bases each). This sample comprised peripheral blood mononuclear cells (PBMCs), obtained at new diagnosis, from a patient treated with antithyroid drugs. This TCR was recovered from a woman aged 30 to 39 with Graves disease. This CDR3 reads CASRGASSVEQYF. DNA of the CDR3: TGTGCCAGCAGGGGGGCTTCTAGCGTCGAGCAGTACTTC.